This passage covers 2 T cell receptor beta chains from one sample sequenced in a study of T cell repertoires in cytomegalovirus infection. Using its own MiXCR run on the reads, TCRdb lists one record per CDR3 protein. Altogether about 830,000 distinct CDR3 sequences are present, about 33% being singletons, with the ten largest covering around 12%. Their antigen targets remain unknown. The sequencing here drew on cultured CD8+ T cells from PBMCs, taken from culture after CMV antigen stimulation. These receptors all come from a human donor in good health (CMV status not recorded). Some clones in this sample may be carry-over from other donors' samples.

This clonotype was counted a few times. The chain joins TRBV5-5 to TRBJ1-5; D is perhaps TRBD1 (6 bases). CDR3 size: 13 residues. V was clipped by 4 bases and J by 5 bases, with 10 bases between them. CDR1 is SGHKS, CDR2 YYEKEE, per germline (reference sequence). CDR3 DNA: TGTGCCAGCAGCCCGTCAGGGGATCAGCCCCAGCATTTT. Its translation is CASSPSGDQPQHF. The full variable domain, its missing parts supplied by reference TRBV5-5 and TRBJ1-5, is DAGVTQSPTHLIKTRGQQVTLRCSPISGHKSVSWYQQVLGQGPQFIFQYYEKEERGRGNFPDRFSARQFPNYSSELNVNALLLGDSALYLCASSPSGDQPQHFGDGTRLSIL.

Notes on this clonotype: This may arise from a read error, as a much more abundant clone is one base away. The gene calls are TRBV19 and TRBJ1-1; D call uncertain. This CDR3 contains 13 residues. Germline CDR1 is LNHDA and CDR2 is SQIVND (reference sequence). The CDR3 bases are TGTACCAGTAGTAGAGTGATGAACACTGAAGCTTTCTTT. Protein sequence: CTSSRVMNTEAFF.